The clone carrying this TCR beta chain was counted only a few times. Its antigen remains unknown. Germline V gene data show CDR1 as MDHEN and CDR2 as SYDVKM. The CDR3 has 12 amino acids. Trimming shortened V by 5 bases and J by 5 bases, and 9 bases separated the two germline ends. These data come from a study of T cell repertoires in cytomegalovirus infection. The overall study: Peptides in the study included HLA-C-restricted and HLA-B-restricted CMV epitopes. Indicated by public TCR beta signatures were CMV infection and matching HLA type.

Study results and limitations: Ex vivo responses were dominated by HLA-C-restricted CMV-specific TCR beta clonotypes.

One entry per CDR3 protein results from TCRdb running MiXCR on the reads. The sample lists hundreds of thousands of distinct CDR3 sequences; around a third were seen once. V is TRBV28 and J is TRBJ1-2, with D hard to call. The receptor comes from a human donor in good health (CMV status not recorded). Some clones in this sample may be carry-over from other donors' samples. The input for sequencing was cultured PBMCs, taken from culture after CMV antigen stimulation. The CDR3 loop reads CASSGREYGYTF. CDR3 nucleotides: TGTGCCAGCAGTGGCCGGGAGTATGGCTACACCTTC.